One and the same sample provided the 23 T cell receptor beta chains below, sequenced in a study of T cell responses to AZD1222 COVID-19 vaccine. Using immunoSEQ multiplex PCR, the repertoire was profiled, and TCRdb retains in-frame clones only, with some absent. The sample carries over 100,000 clones, over 90% recorded once. Sequenced here: peripheral blood, sampled on day 0 of AZD1222 vaccination. These TCRs come from an adult in good health.

In its sample, this clone was seen a few times. The CDR3 DNA reads TGTGCCAGCAGTCTTAGCGGGGGATACACCTACGAGCAGTACTTC. Encoded protein: CASSLSGGYTYEQYF. J is TRBJ2-7 and V is TRBV7-2; TRBD2 matches 9 bases. The CDR3 totals 15 residues. Germline lookup yields CDR1 SGHTA and CDR2 FQGNSA. J lost 2 bases, V lost 6 bases, and 8 bases had no gene match.

The gene calls are TRBV18 and TRBJ1-1, with unresolved D. This CDR3 is built from 12 residues. The V and J ends lost 2 bases and 6 bases respectively, with 7 bases between them. Germline V gene data show CDR1 as KGHSH and CDR2 as LQKENI. The CDR3 DNA reads TGTGCCAGCTCACCATCCGGGCCTGAAGCTTTCTTT. It is translated as CASSPSGPEAFF.

J is TRBJ2-5 and V is TRBV7-2; D call uncertain. The CDR3 is 12 amino acids. V was cut by 2 bases and J by 1 base, with 2 bases left in between. The germline CDR1 and CDR2 sequences are SGHTA and FQGNSA. CDR3 in amino acids: CASSLTQETQYF. The CDR3 DNA reads TGTGCCAGCAGCTTAACCCAAGAGACCCAGTACTTC.

V is TRBV6-4 and J is TRBJ2-2, with TRBD2 identical over 8 bases. The V gene's germline CDR1 is MRHNA and CDR2 SNTAGT. The CDR3 runs to 18 residues. Losses at the gene ends were 3 bases for V and 5 bases for J; bases not matched to a gene: 14. The CDR3 here is CASSDSHDGGGTTGELFF. CDR3 in DNA: TGTGCCAGCAGTGATTCCCACGATGGCGGGGGGACAACCGGGGAGCTGTTTTTT.

With respect to this clone: Germline and junction disagree at one end, which may indicate a read error. The V gene is TRBV11-3, the J gene TRBJ2-1; D unresolved. The germline V gene has CDR1 SGHNT and CDR2 YENEEA. The CDR3 loop spans 15 amino acids. The CDR3 is CASSLVGASYNEQFF. The CDR3 region has the DNA TGTGCCAGCAGTTTAGTAGGCGCCTCCTACAATGAGCAGTTCTTC.

V is TRBV6-5 and J is TRBJ1-4, with D hard to call. The CDR3 runs 14 residues. Trimming removed 10 bases at V and 7 bases at J, with 19 bases between. Germline CDR1 is MNHEY and CDR2 is SVGAGI. The CDR3 reads CATLGTGEGEKLFF. CDR3 coding DNA: TGTGCCACCCTAGGAACTGGTGAAGGTGAAAAACTGTTTTTT.

The chain couples TRBV15 to TRBJ1-2, with TRBD1 matching 8 bases. This CDR3 is 14 amino acids long. Unmatched junction bases numbered 5, after V lost 2 bases and J lost 6 bases. Germline CDR1 is LNHNV and CDR2 is YYDKDF (reference sequence). The CDR3 loop reads CATSRLQGEHGYTF. For the CDR3, the DNA is TGTGCCACCAGCAGACTACAGGGGGAACATGGCTACACCTTC.

The rearrangement links TRBV5-6 to TRBJ2-7; possible D gene TRBD2, 5 bases. This CDR3 region has 14 residues. The germline V gene encodes CDR1 SGHDT and CDR2 YYEEEE. V lost 0 bases, J lost 4 bases, and 11 bases lay in between. CDR3 amino acids: CASSLAGKGYEQYF. The CDR3 coding sequence is TGTGCCAGCAGCTTGGCCGGGAAAGGGTACGAGCAGTACTTC.

The genes are TRBV6-1 and TRBJ1-2; D perhaps matches TRBD1 (6 bases). Germline assignment: CDR1 MNHNS and CDR2 SASEGT. The V and J ends lost 5 bases and 3 bases respectively, with 13 bases between them. There are 14 residues in the CDR3. The DNA of the CDR3 is TGTGCCAGCAGTCCTACAGGGTTGGACTATGGCTACACCTTC. Translation gives CASSPTGLDYGYTF.

CDR3 sequence reads: CASSQDLRLAGVTDTQYF. CDR3 sequence (DNA): TGCGCCAGCAGCCAAGATCTCCGACTAGCGGGAGTAACAGATACGCAGTATTTT. This chain connects TRBV4-1 to TRBJ2-3, with TRBD2 matching 12 bases. The CDR3 covers 18 residues. CDR1 is MGHRA, CDR2 YSYEKL, per germline. The junction had 7 bases not matched to a gene; V was cut back by 0 bases and J by 3 bases.

This chain connects TRBV5-6 to TRBJ2-7; perhaps TRBD2 as D (6 bases). The V gene's germline CDR1 is SGHDT and CDR2 YYEEEE. V was cut by 0 bases and J by 0 bases, with 7 bases left in between. The CDR3 sequence is 14 residues long. CDR3 DNA: TGTGCCAGCAGCTTGGCGACTAGCTCCTACGAGCAGTACTTC. It translates to CASSLATSSYEQYF.

The chain recombines TRBV18 with TRBJ2-3; no clear D gene. Germline CDR1 KGHSH, CDR2 LQKENI. This CDR3 comprises 12 residues. Trimming removed 5 bases at V and 0 bases at J, with 3 bases between. CDR3 nucleotide sequence: TGTGCCAGCTCAACTAGCACAGATACGCAGTATTTT. It yields the protein CASSTSTDTQYF.

This chain links TRBV24-1 with TRBJ1-1; a possible D gene is TRBD1 (5 bases). Germline V CDR1 and CDR2: KGHDR, SFDVKD. The CDR3 contains 14 residues. Trimming left V 4 bases short and J 4 bases short, with 12 bases between. The CDR3, as DNA: TGTGCCACCAGTGACCCGGGGCCGAGCACTGAAGCTTTCTTT. Residues: CATSDPGPSTEAFF.

The chain couples TRBV18 to TRBJ1-1; no definite D call. Trimming cost V 1 base and J 4 bases, with 10 bases left between them. From germline, CDR1 is KGHSH and CDR2 LQKENI. CDR3 length: 14 amino acids. CDR3 coding DNA: TGTGCCAGCTCACCACAAGGTTTCCCCACTGAAGCTTTCTTT. It translates to CASSPQGFPTEAFF. Together with reference TRBV18 and TRBJ1-1, the CDR3 gives the full variable domain: NAGVMQNPRHLVRRRGQEARLRCSPMKGHSHVYWYRQLPEEGLKFMVYLQKENIIDESGMPKERFSAEFPKEGPSILRIQQVVRGDSAAYFCASSPQGFPTEAFFGQGTRLTVV.

This rearrangement joins TRBV21-1 to TRBJ1-1. TRBV21-1 is designated a pseudogene. The CDR3 is 10 amino acids. The CDR3 is CASSRPEAFF. The CDR3 DNA reads as TGTGCCAGCAGCAGACCTGAAGCTTTCTTT.

The chain has TRBV5-1 and TRBJ2-5; D not resolved. V was shortened by 7 bases and J by 3 bases, with 7 bases between the two germline ends. CDR3 length: 11 residues. The V gene's germline CDR1 is SGHRS and CDR2 YFSETQ. The CDR3 spells CASGWEETQYF. The CDR3 nucleotides read TGCGCCAGCGGTTGGGAAGAGACCCAGTACTTC. Based on the CDR3 plus reference TRBV5-1 and TRBJ2-5, the full variable domain is KAGVTQTPRYLIKTRGQQVTLSCSPISGHRSVSWYQQTPGQGLQFLFEYFSETQRNKGNFPGRFSGRQFSNSRSEMNVSTLELGDSALYLCASGWEETQYFGPGTRLLVL.

The table lists this clone with a few counts. This chain uses TRBV5-1 with TRBJ2-7; weak D call: TRBD2 (5 bases). The ends were cut back, 3 bases at V and 5 bases at J, with 15 bases in the middle. This CDR3 contains 14 residues. Germline CDR1 is SGHRS and CDR2 is YFSETQ. The CDR3 loop reads CASSSGTSENEQYF. The CDR3 DNA reads TGCGCCAGCAGCTCGGGAACTTCTGAGAACGAGCAGTACTTC.

This clone was observed a single time. This chain uses TRBV27 with TRBJ1-2; the D is unclear. This CDR3 region has 14 residues. Between the trimmed V and J ends, which lost 0 bases and 4 bases, there was a span of 9 bases. Germline V gene data show CDR1 as MNHEY and CDR2 as SMNVEV (reference sequence). The CDR3: CASSLSRSFYGYTF. In nucleotides, the CDR3 is TGTGCCAGCAGTTTATCCAGGTCCTTCTATGGCTACACCTTC.

The chain joins TRBV7-9 to TRBJ2-7; D possibly matches TRBD1 or TRBD2 (5 bases each). CDR3 size: 15 residues. Germline V gives CDR1 SEHNR, CDR2 FQNEAQ (reference sequence). The V end lost 6 bases, the J end lost 6 bases, and 21 bases lay between the germline ends. In DNA form, the CDR3 reads TGTGCCAGCAGGCCTCCGGGACCGAAACTTGGCGAGCAGTACTTC. Translated, it gives CASRPPGPKLGEQYF.

This clone was counted once. The rearrangement links TRBV7-2 to TRBJ1-1; D might be TRBD1 (6 bases). The V gene lost 3 bases and the J gene lost 5 bases, with 19 bases spanning the gap. In germline, CDR1 is SGHTA, CDR2 FQGNSA. CDR3 length: 16 residues. The CDR3 region is CASSFWTVRGWTEAFF. The CDR3 DNA follows: TGTGCCAGCAGCTTTTGGACAGTGCGGGGATGGACTGAAGCTTTCTTT.

The chain couples TRBV3-1 (or the pseudogene TRBV3-2) to TRBJ1-5; the D is unclear. V gave up 2 bases and J gave up 3 bases, with 11 bases separating them. Germline CDR1 reads LGHDT; CDR2 reads YNNKEL (reference sequence). The CDR3 is made up of 15 amino acids. Here the CDR3 reads CASSQSFRTNQPQHF. DNA for the CDR3: TGTGCCAGCAGCCAATCGTTCAGAACCAATCAGCCCCAGCATTTT.

The chain uses TRBV11-1 and TRBJ1-2; no reliable D call. V was clipped by 3 bases and J by 8 bases, with 16 bases between them. Germline assignment: CDR1 SGHAT and CDR2 FQDESV (reference sequence). This CDR3 region has 14 residues. The CDR3 coding sequence is TGTGCCAGCAGCTTGGGGAATTCGCTTGTCGGCTACACCTTC. Amino acid sequence: CASSLGNSLVGYTF.

V is TRBV19 and J is TRBJ1-3; tentative D call: TRBD1 (6 bases). Looked up from germline, CDR1 is LNHDA and CDR2 is SQIVND (reference sequence). CDR3 length equals 15 residues. Between the trimmed V and J ends, which lost 4 bases and 4 bases, there was a span of 14 bases. The CDR3 DNA follows: TGTGCCAGTAGTAGTCATTGGACAGAGGGAAACACCATATATTTT. It specifies CASSSHWTEGNTIYF.